What follows are 30 T cell receptor beta chains derived from one specimen sequenced in a study of T cell responses to AZD1222 COVID-19 vaccine. Profiled with immunoSEQ multiplex PCR; TCRdb holds only in-frame clones, not every one. Altogether around 130,000 clones are present, 90% being singletons, with the ten largest covering roughly 4.2%. Sequencing was performed on peripheral blood, taken 28 days after the second dose of the MenACWY control vaccine. The receptors were gathered from an adult who received the MenACWY meningococcal vaccine as a control.

The genes are TRBV28 and TRBJ1-5; D remains ambiguous. V was pared by 7 bases and J by 4 bases, with 14 bases between. Germline CDR1 reads MDHEN; CDR2 reads SYDVKM. This CDR3 region has 14 residues. Written as DNA, the CDR3 is TGTGCCAGCACCCTACCAGTTGCGAATCAGCCCCAGCATTTT. Encoded protein: CASTLPVANQPQHF.

V and J are TRBV27 and TRBJ1-4; D call uncertain. The CDR3 contains 11 residues. V gave up 3 bases and J gave up 6 bases, with 2 bases separating them. The germline V gene has CDR1 MNHEY and CDR2 SMNVEV (reference sequence). The CDR3 sequence is CASSFDEKLFF. CDR3 DNA sequence: TGTGCCAGCAGTTTCGATGAAAAACTGTTTTTT. Looking up the rest from reference TRBV27 and TRBJ1-4 gives the full variable domain: EAQVTQNPRYLITVTGKKLTVTCSQNMNHEYMSWYRQDPGLGLRQIYYSMNVEVTDKGDVPEGYKVSRKEKRNFPLILESPSPNQTSLYFCASSFDEKLFFGSGTQLSVL.

This chain connects TRBV4-2 to TRBJ1-3, with a possible D match to TRBD1 (5 bases). The germline V gene has CDR1 LGHNA and CDR2 YNFKEQ. Between the trimmed V and J ends, which lost 0 bases and 3 bases, there was a span of 18 bases. The CDR3 contains 18 residues. CDR3 bases: TGTGCCAGCAGCCAAGATCCGACAGCCACCACCTATGGAAACACCATATATTTT. Translation gives CASSQDPTATTYGNTIYF.

This clone occurred a few times. V is TRBV27 and J is TRBJ1-3; unclear D gene. Germline V gene data show CDR1 as MNHEY and CDR2 as SMNVEV (reference sequence). Trimming removed 7 bases at V and 4 bases at J, with 14 bases between. CDR3 size: 14 residues. The CDR3 loop is CASTHSPVGNTIYF. CDR3 nucleotides: TGTGCCAGCACCCACAGCCCAGTGGGAAACACCATATATTTT.

The rearrangement links TRBV28 to TRBJ1-1; the D gene is possibly TRBD1 (5 bases). Germline V gives CDR1 MDHEN, CDR2 SYDVKM. V lost 6 bases to trimming and J lost 10 bases, with 15 bases between them. The CDR3 spans 12 residues. CDR3 in DNA: TGTGCCAGCAGCCTTATGGGGGGTTTAGCTTTCTTT. It yields the protein CASSLMGGLAFF.

The chain couples TRBV28 to TRBJ1-6, with 7 bases matching TRBD1. CDR3 length equals 18 residues. Looked up from germline, CDR1 is MDHEN and CDR2 is SYDVKM. The V segment lost 6 bases and the J segment 0 bases; nucleotides outside the gene matches: 11. The CDR3 loop is CASSSWTGFSSYNSPLHF. The DNA for the CDR3 is TGTGCCAGCAGCAGTTGGACAGGCTTCAGCTCCTATAATTCACCCCTCCACTTT.

This chain uses TRBV2 with TRBJ2-7; TRBD1 might be the D (6 bases). The V end lost 4 bases, the J end lost 3 bases, and 16 bases lay between the germline ends. The CDR3 runs 15 residues. Germline V lookup: CDR1 SNHLY, CDR2 FYNNEI. CDR3 sequence reads: CASSVSRQGFYEQYF. The CDR3 coding sequence is TGTGCCAGCAGTGTCTCCAGGCAGGGGTTCTACGAGCAGTACTTC.

The V call is TRBV5-1, the J call TRBJ1-4, with TRBD1 matching 12 bases. Per germline, CDR1 SGHRS and CDR2 YFSETQ. The V gene end was trimmed by 5 bases and the J gene end by 8 bases; junction bases not matched to a gene: 4. The CDR3 is made up of 14 amino acids. This chain's CDR3 is CASRSGTGGEKLFF. CDR3 bases: TGCGCCAGCAGATCCGGGACAGGGGGCGAAAAACTGTTTTTT.

The J gene is TRBJ2-1, the V gene TRBV7-2, with D perhaps TRBD2 (5 bases). The CDR3 spans 14 residues. From germline, CDR1 is SGHTA and CDR2 FQGNSA. Deletions cut 9 bases from V and 0 bases from J, with 12 bases between. The CDR3 loop reads CASTRASSYNEQFF. CDR3 DNA: TGTGCCAGTACTAGGGCGAGCTCCTACAATGAGCAGTTCTTC.

This clone is medium-sized by share. The rearrangement joins TRBV7-9 to TRBJ1-2; D may be TRBD1 (5 bases). The CDR3 contains 14 residues. Between the trimmed V and J ends, which lost 2 bases and 7 bases, there was a span of 14 bases. Germline V gene sequence: CDR1 SEHNR, CDR2 FQNEAQ (reference sequence). CDR3: CASSLSDTDVGYTF. As DNA, the CDR3 is TGTGCCAGCAGCTTATCGGACACAGACGTTGGCTACACCTTC. The variable domain in full, with the rest retrieved from reference TRBV7-9 and TRBJ1-2, is DTGVSQNPRHKITKRGQNVTFRCDPISEHNRLYWYRQTLGQGPEFLTYFQNEAQLEKSRLLSDRFSAERPKGSFSTLEIQRTEQGDSAMYLCASSLSDTDVGYTFGSGTRLTVV.

The rearrangement links TRBV18 to TRBJ2-3; 7 bases agree with TRBD1. Per germline, CDR1 KGHSH and CDR2 LQKENI. Unmatched junction bases numbered 4, after V lost 6 bases and J lost 1 base. The CDR3 consists of 14 residues. The DNA for the CDR3 is TGTGCCAGCTCTACAGGGGCTGGCACAGATACGCAGTATTTT. Translated: CASSTGAGTDTQYF.

The CDR3: CASSPRQGENTEAFF. The CDR3 coding sequence is TGTGCCAGCTCACCAAGACAGGGGGAGAACACTGAAGCTTTCTTT. The chain employs TRBV18 and TRBJ1-1, with 9 bases matching TRBD1. V dropped 2 bases and J dropped 1; count of bases not matched to a gene: 2. The germline gives CDR1 KGHSH, CDR2 LQKENI. The CDR3 spans 15 residues.

This chain connects TRBV11-2 to TRBJ2-2, with 7 bases that match TRBD2. Germline V lookup: CDR1 SGHAT, CDR2 FQNNGV. Trimming removed 1 base from V and 0 bases from J; junction bases left unmatched: 2. The CDR3 is 16 amino acids. This CDR3 is CASSLGLAANTGELFF. The CDR3 nucleotides are TGTGCCAGCAGCTTAGGGCTAGCGGCGAACACCGGGGAGCTGTTTTTT.

The gene calls are TRBV28 and TRBJ1-6, with D unclear. V gave up 6 bases and J gave up 0 bases, with 12 bases separating them. This CDR3 spans 16 amino acids. Germline V gene data show CDR1 as MDHEN and CDR2 as SYDVKM. CDR3 coding DNA: TGTGCCAGCAGCTCTGTTTCAGACTCCTATAATTCACCCCTCCACTTT. Its translation: CASSSVSDSYNSPLHF.

This chain joins TRBV6-5 and TRBJ1-1, with TRBD1 as a possible D gene (5 bases). Germline V lookup: CDR1 MNHEY, CDR2 SVGAGI. Trimming removed 5 bases at V and 4 bases at J, with 17 bases between. CDR3 length: 15 amino acids. The CDR3 bases are TGTGCCAGCAGTCCATTCGCGGGGCTACGCACTGAAGCTTTCTTT. The encoded protein is CASSPFAGLRTEAFF.

The chain recombines TRBV14 with TRBJ2-7; D remains unclear. There are 13 residues in the CDR3. Trimming removed 4 bases at V and 5 bases at J, with 12 bases between. CDR1 is SGHDN, CDR2 FVKESK, per germline. The CDR3 reads CASSLGRPHEQYF. The CDR3 nucleotides are TGTGCCAGCAGCCTCGGACGGCCGCACGAGCAGTACTTC.

The chain is built from TRBV28 and TRBJ2-1; no reliable D call. Germline values: CDR1 MDHEN, CDR2 SYDVKM. Deletions cut 2 bases from V and 7 bases from J, with 6 bases between. This CDR3 contains 12 residues. CDR3 amino acids: CASSLSGNEQFF. CDR3 bases: TGTGCCAGCAGTTTAAGTGGAAATGAGCAGTTCTTC.

The rearrangement uses TRBV10-3 and TRBJ1-6; a possible D gene is TRBD1 (5 bases). This CDR3 has 15 residues. Germline CDR1 is ENHRY and CDR2 is SYGVKD. The V gene lost 4 bases and the J gene lost 7 bases, with 14 bases spanning the gap. The CDR3 spells CAISVSSDSNSPLHF. DNA of the CDR3: TGTGCCATCAGTGTCAGTTCTGACAGCAATTCACCCCTCCACTTT.

The rearrangement links TRBV19 to TRBJ2-2; D not resolved. The V end was cut by 3 bases, the J end by 0 bases, with 8 bases between. CDR1 and CDR2 (germline): LNHDA, SQIVND (reference sequence). The CDR3 length is 15 residues. The CDR3: CASSMAPTNTGELFF. The CDR3 DNA sequence: TGTGCCAGTAGTATGGCCCCCACGAACACCGGGGAGCTGTTTTTT.

CDR3 loop: CASTSQEQGAYGYTF. Written as DNA, the CDR3 is TGTGCCAGCACCAGTCAGGAACAGGGGGCCTATGGCTACACCTTC. The rearrangement links TRBV6-5 to TRBJ1-2; 9 bases are a match to TRBD1. CDR3 length equals 15 residues. Looked up from germline, CDR1 is MNHEY and CDR2 is SVGAGI. Trimming removed 7 bases from V and 4 bases from J; junction bases left unmatched: 10.

The chain couples TRBV24-1 to TRBJ2-1, with 9 bases aligning to TRBD2. The CDR3 runs 16 residues. The germline gives CDR1 KGHDR, CDR2 SFDVKD. V dropped 6 bases and J dropped 4; count of bases not matched to a gene: 9. CDR3 sequence reads: CATSPLGLAGYNEQFF. In DNA, the CDR3 is TGTGCCACCAGTCCCCTGGGGCTAGCGGGATACAATGAGCAGTTCTTC.

This clone was recorded once. This sequence joins TRBV10-3 and TRBJ1-4; a weak D match, TRBD1 (5 bases). The CDR3 is made up of 15 amino acids. Germline CDR1 is ENHRY and CDR2 is SYGVKD. Trimming took off 6 bases at V and 7 bases at J, with 18 bases between the two ends. CDR3: CAIRPGTEKSEKLFF. DNA for the CDR3: TGTGCCATCAGACCGGGGACCGAGAAAAGTGAAAAACTGTTTTTT.

The chain recombines TRBV20-1 with TRBJ2-6; tentatively, D is TRBD1 or TRBD2 (5 bases each). The V gene's germline CDR1 is DFQATT and CDR2 SNEGSKA (reference sequence). Deletions cut 4 bases from V and 1 base from J, with 8 bases between. The CDR3 is made up of 14 amino acids. CDR3 sequence (DNA): TGCAGTGCTACTGAGGGGTCTGGGGCCAACGTCCTGACTTTC. Translation: CSATEGSGANVLTF.

J is TRBJ2-2 and V is TRBV5-1; 10 bases map to TRBD1. The length of the CDR3 is 17 residues. The germline V gene encodes CDR1 SGHRS and CDR2 YFSETQ. J was trimmed by 0 bases and V by 3 bases; bases with no gene match: 5. For the CDR3, the DNA is TGCGCCAGCAGCTATGGAGGGACAGGGGCGAACACCGGGGAGCTGTTTTTT. It is translated as CASSYGGTGANTGELFF. The whole variable domain, filled in from reference TRBV5-1 and TRBJ2-2, reads KAGVTQTPRYLIKTRGQQVTLSCSPISGHRSVSWYQQTPGQGLQFLFEYFSETQRNKGNFPGRFSGRQFSNSRSEMNVSTLELGDSALYLCASSYGGTGANTGELFFGEGSRLTVL.

This chain uses TRBV5-1 with TRBJ2-5; 13 positions agree with TRBD2. The CDR3 totals 17 residues. V shed 4 bases and J 5 bases; nucleotides not matched to a gene: 11. Germline values: CDR1 SGHRS, CDR2 YFSETQ. This chain's CDR3 is CASSPGWTSGSGETQYF. DNA for the CDR3: TGCGCCAGCAGCCCCGGATGGACTAGCGGGAGTGGGGAGACCCAGTACTTC.

The rearrangement joins TRBV5-6 to TRBJ1-1, with D hard to call. There are 14 residues in the CDR3. The V end was cut by 0 bases, the J end by 1 base, with 7 bases between. CDR1 SGHDT and CDR2 YYEEEE come from the germline V gene. The CDR3 is CASSLAEGNTEAFF. The CDR3 nucleotides read TGTGCCAGCAGCTTGGCCGAAGGGAACACTGAAGCTTTCTTT.

This clone was detected once. The same CDR3 is also encoded by other DNA sequences in this sample. The chain is built from TRBV12-3 or TRBV12-4 and TRBJ1-1, with TRBD1 as a possible D gene (5 bases). This CDR3 has 13 amino acids. V was pared by 2 bases and J by 2 bases, with 6 bases between. The CDR3 protein is CASSLTGNTEAFF. As DNA, the CDR3 is TGTGCCAGCAGTTTAACAGGAAACACTGAAGCTTTCTTT.

This clone was found once. The chain couples TRBV6-1 to TRBJ2-3; possible D gene TRBD1, 6 bases. From germline, CDR1 is MNHNS and CDR2 SASEGT. This CDR3 spans 15 amino acids. V lost 1 base and J lost 4, with 12 bases in between. This CDR3 is CASSEDLGAADTQYF. CDR3 nucleotide sequence: TGTGCCAGCAGTGAAGATCTGGGGGCCGCAGATACGCAGTATTTT.

This clone was seen only once. The chain joins TRBV27 to TRBJ1-1; the D gene is possibly TRBD1 (6 bases). The CDR3 is 15 amino acids. Germline V lookup: CDR1 MNHEY, CDR2 SMNVEV (reference sequence). Deletions cut 6 bases from V and 2 bases from J, with 16 bases between. The CDR3 loop is CASRAGGPGNTEAFF. DNA for the CDR3: TGTGCCAGCAGAGCCGGGGGGCCAGGTAACACTGAAGCTTTCTTT.

This clone has just one count. This chain links TRBV11-3 with TRBJ2-3; 8 nucleotides line up with TRBD1. The CDR3 is made up of 18 amino acids. With V trimmed by 4 bases and J by 2 bases, 14 bases remained unmatched. From germline, CDR1 is SGHNT and CDR2 YENEEA. The CDR3 here is CASSYIGGTGHSTDTQYF. In DNA, the CDR3 is TGTGCCAGCAGCTATATTGGAGGGACAGGACATTCCACAGATACGCAGTATTTT.